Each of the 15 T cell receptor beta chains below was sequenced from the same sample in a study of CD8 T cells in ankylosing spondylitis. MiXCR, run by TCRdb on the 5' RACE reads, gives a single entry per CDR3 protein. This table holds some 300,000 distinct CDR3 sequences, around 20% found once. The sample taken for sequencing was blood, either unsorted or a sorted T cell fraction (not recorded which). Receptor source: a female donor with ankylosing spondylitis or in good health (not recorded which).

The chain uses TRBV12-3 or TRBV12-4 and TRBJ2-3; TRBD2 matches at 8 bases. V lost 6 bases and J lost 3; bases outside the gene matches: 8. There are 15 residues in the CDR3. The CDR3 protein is CASSVTAGGTDTQYF. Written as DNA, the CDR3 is TGTGCCAGCAGCGTTACCGCGGGGGGAACAGATACGCAGTATTTT.

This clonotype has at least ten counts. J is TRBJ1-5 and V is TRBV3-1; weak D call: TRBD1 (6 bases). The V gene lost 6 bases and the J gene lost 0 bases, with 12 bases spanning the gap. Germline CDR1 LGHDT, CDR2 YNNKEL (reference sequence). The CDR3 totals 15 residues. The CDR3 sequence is CASSQGFYSNQPQHF. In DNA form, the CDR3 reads TGTGCCAGCAGTCAGGGGTTTTATAGCAATCAGCCCCAGCATTTT.

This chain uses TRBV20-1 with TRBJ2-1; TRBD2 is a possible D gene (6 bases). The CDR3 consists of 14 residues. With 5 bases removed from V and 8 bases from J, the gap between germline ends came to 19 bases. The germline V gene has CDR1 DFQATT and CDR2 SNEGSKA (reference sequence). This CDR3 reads CSALGSGLKDEQFF. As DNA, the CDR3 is TGCAGTGCTCTAGGTAGCGGCCTCAAGGATGAGCAGTTCTTC.

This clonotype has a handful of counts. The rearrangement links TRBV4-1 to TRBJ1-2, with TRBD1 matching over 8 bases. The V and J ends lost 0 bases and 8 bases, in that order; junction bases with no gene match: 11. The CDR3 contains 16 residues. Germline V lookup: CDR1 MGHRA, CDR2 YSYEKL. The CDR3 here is CASSQDAAGGKMGYTF. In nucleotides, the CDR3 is TGCGCCAGCAGCCAAGATGCGGCAGGGGGCAAAATGGGCTACACCTTC.

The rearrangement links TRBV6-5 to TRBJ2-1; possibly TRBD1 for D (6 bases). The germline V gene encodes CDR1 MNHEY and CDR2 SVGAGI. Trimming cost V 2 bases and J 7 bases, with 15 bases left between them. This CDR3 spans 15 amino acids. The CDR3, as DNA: TGTGCCAGCAGTTACCCATCTGGACAGAAGAATGAGCAGTTCTTC. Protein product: CASSYPSGQKNEQFF.

CDR3 amino acids: CASSSSDSRSGNTIYF. The CDR3 bases are TGTGCCAGCAGCTCCTCGGACAGCCGCTCTGGAAACACCATATATTTT. The rearrangement joins TRBV7-2 to TRBJ1-3, with a tentative D call TRBD1 (6 bases). Trimming took off 4 bases at V and 0 bases at J, with 13 bases between the two ends. CDR1 and CDR2 from the germline V gene are SGHTA and FQGNSA. CDR3 length: 16 residues.

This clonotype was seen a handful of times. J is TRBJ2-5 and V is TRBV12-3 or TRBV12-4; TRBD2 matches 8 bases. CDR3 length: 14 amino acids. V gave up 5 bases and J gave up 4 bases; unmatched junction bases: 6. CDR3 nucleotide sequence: TGTGCCAGCAGTCCCCAGCGGGGGCGAGAGACCCAGTACTTC. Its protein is CASSPQRGRETQYF.

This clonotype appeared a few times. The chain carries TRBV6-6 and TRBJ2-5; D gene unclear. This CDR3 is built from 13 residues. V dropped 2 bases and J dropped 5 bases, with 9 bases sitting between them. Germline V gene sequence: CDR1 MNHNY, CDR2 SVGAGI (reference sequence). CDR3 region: CASSYGFGETQYF. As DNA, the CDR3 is TGTGCCAGCAGTTACGGGTTTGGGGAGACCCAGTACTTC.

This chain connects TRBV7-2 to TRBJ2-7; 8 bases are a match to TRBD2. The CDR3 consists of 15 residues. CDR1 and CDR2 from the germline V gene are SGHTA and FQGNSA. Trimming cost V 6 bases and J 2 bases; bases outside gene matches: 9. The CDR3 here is CASRLGGSGTYEQYF. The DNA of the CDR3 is TGTGCCAGCAGATTGGGGGGTAGCGGGACCTACGAGCAGTACTTC.

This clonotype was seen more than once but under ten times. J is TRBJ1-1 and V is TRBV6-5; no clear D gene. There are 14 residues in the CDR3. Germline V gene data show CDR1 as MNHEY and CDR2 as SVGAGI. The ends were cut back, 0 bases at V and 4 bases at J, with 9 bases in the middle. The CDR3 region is CASSYSRVATEAFF. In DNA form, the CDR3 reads TGTGCCAGCAGTTACTCGAGGGTGGCCACTGAAGCTTTCTTT.

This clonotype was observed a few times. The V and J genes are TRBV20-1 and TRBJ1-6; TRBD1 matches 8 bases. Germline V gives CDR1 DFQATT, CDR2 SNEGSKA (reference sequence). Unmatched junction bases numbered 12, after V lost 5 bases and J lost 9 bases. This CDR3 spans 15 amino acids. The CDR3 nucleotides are TGCAGTGCTGAAAAGCTCCGGGACAGGTTTTCACCCCTCCACTTT. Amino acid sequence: CSAEKLRDRFSPLHF.

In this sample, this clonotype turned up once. CDR3 residues: CAIRGITGELFF. CDR3 nucleotide sequence: TGTGCCATCAGGGGGATCACCGGGGAGCTGTTTTTT. V and J are TRBV10-3 and TRBJ2-2, with D unclear. The CDR3 is 12 residues long. Trimming cost V 6 bases and J 4 bases, with 6 bases left between them. Germline V gene data show CDR1 as ENHRY and CDR2 as SYGVKD.

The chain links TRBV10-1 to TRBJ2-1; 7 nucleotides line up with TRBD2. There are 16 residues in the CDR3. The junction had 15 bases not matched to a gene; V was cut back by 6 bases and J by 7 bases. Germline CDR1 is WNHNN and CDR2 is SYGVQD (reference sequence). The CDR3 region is CASSRAGAAVVNEQFF. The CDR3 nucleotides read TGCGCCAGCAGCCGGGCGGGAGCTGCAGTAGTAAATGAGCAGTTCTTC.

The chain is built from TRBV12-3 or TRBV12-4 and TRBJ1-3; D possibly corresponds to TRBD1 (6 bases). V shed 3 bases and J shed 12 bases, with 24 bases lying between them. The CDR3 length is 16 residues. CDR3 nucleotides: TGTGCCAGCAGTTTGTCTCGGCTAGGGGGAGGCGCAGGCATATATTTT. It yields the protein CASSLSRLGGGAGIYF.

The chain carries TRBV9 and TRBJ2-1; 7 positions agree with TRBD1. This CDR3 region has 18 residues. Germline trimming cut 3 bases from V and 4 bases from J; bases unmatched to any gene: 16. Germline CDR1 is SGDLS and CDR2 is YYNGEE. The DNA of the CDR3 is TGTGCCAGCAGCGGAATTAAGGGACAGTCGACTTTATACAATGAGCAGTTCTTC. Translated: CASSGIKGQSTLYNEQFF.